This T cell receptor (beta chain) was captured by sequencing in a study of blood T cell repertoires in COVID-19. Study as a whole: From the United States, Italy and Spain came samples of acute and convalescent COVID-19. The cDNA or gDNA used as material had been derived from T cells, B-cell-depleted T cells, or PBMCs.

Germline V CDR1 and CDR2: MDHEN, SYDVKM. The CDR3 sequence is 14 residues long. The V end was cut by 0 bases, the J end by 2 bases, with 5 bases between. As concerns this clone: Other DNA sequences in this sample translate to the same CDR3.

Clinical history as reported by participants underpinned cohort assignment. Original analysis: For nucleated cells, counts were estimated from reference gene primer amplification. The protocol was immunoSEQ multiplex PCR, while the TCRdb copy is restricted to in-frame clones and leaves out a portion. The V and J calls and clone size were taken over from that table, and D and trimming were inferred from the DNA. The table has approximately 290,000 clones, 90% seen once. The TCR was taken from a woman between 18 and 29 years old with acute COVID-19. V usage is TRBV28 and J usage is TRBJ1-5; D not certain. Material: PBMCs or T cells enriched from blood (not recorded which). In DNA form, the CDR3 reads TGTGCCAGCAGTTTATGGGGCGGCAATCAGCCCCAGCATTTT. Translation gives CASSLWGGNQPQHF.